This TCR beta chain appears in the sequencing data of a study of T cells in Graves' hyperthyroidism and ophthalmopathy. RNA transcripts provided the source from which TCR beta CDR3 regions were amplified. Using the HTBI primer set, a first-round RT-PCR was run on the TCR CDR3. TCRdb recomputed calls from the multiplex PCR reads with MiXCR, one row per CDR3 protein. The top ten clones hold less than 75% of a sample with a few hundred thousand distinct CDR3 sequences, approximately 25% of them seen once. V lost 3 bases and J lost 8; bases outside the gene matches: 5. Germline-derived CDR1 and CDR2 are SNHLY and FYNNEI. The CDR3 runs 14 residues.

Sequencing was performed on blood. This TCR was recovered from a man between 45 and 60 years old with Graves' hyperthyroidism. The chain joins TRBV2 to TRBJ2-3, with TRBD2 identical over 10 bases. The CDR3 here is CASSEGLAQGTQYF. The CDR3, as DNA: TGTGCCAGCAGTGAGGGACTAGCGCAAGGTACGCAGTATTTT.